This TCR beta chain was recovered during a study of beta chain features in type 1 diabetes. Each sorted fraction was over 95% pure. Study results and caveats: Insertions at VDJ junctions were less frequent in type 1 diabetes patients. These patients also deleted more nucleotides at the same junctions. In the patient group, naive, central memory and Treg TCRB repertoires seemed more alike than in the healthy donor group. Shortening that was moderate but significant affected the TCRB CDR3s of Type 1 diabetes patients in all four CD4+ subsets.

As regards this clone: Its target is unknown.

Sequenced material consisted of expressed TCRB transcripts (all of the isolated RNA was reverse transcribed). The method was immunoSEQ multiplex PCR; TCRdb's version includes in-frame clones alone and lacks a portion of them. The sample comprises more than 300,000 clones, roughly 12% of which are singletons, and 0.0095% to 0.013% rests with the top ten. The sequence derives from a woman between 18 and 29 years old with type 1 diabetes. Sequencing was performed on naive CD4+ T cells from blood.

The CDR3 sequence is CASSLDVERYEQYF. The CDR3 DNA follows: TGTGCCAGCAGCTTAGATGTAGAACGCTACGAGCAGTACTTC. The V and J genes are TRBV7-2 and TRBJ2-7, with D uncertain. Trimming pared 1 base from V and 3 bases from J, leaving 10 bases between. CDR1 and CDR2 (germline): SGHTA, FQGNSA. The CDR3 extends over 14 amino acids.